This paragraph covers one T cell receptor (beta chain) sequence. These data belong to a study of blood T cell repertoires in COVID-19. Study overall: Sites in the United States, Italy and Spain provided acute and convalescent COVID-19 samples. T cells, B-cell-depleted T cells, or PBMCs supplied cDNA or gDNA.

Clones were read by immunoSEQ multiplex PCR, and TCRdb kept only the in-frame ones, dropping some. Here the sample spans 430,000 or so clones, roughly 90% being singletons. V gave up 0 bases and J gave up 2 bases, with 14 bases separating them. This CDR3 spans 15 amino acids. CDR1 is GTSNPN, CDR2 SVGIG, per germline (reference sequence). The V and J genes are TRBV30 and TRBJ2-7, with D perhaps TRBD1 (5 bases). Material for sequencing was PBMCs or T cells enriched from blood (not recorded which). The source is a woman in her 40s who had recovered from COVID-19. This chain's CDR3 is CAWSVPSTVTYEQYF. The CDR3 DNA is TGTGCCTGGAGTGTACCCTCGACAGTGACCTACGAGCAGTACTTC. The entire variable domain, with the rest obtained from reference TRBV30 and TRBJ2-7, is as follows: SQTIHQWPATLVQPVGSPLSLECTVEGTSNPNLYWYRQAAGRGLQLLFYSVGIGQISSEVPQNLSASRPQDRQFILSSKKLLLSDSGFYLCAWSVPSTVTYEQYFGPGTRLTVT.